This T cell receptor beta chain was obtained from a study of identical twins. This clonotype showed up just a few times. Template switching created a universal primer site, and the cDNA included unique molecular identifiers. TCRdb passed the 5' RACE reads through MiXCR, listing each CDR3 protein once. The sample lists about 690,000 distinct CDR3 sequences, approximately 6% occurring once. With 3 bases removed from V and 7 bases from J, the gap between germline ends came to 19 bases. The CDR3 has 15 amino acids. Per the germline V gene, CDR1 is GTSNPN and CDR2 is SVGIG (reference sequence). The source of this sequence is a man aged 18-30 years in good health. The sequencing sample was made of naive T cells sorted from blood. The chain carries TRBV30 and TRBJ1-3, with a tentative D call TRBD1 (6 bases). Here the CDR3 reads CAWSRLGGRVNTIYF. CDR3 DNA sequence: TGTGCCTGGAGCCGATTAGGGGGGCGCGTGAACACCATATATTTT. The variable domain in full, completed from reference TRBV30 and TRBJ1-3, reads SQTIHQWPATLVQPVGSPLSLECTVEGTSNPNLYWYRQAAGRGLQLLFYSVGIGQISSEVPQNLSASRPQDRQFILSSKKLLLSDSGFYLCAWSRLGGRVNTIYFGEGSWLTVV.